This T cell receptor beta chain was recorded in a study of T cells in Graves' hyperthyroidism and ophthalmopathy. CDR3 length equals 18 residues. Trimming removed 0 bases from V and 6 bases from J, with 20 bases in between. Per germline, CDR1 LGHDT and CDR2 YNNKEL (reference sequence). Study results and limitations: The model forecast ophthalmopathy, anticipating it by a median around 6.5 months before onset.

Diagnosing involved the use of clinical symptoms, serum thyroxine and TRAb, thyroid ultrasound and orbital computed tomography. This clonotype was seen a handful of times. What it binds is not known. Amplified TCR beta CDR3 regions came from RNA transcripts. An initial round of RT-PCR targeting the TCR CDR3 relied on the HTBI primer set. TCRdb analysed the multiplex PCR reads with MiXCR anew, one entry per CDR3 protein. The table has around 350,000 distinct CDR3 sequences, around 25% seen once. The J gene is TRBJ2-2, the V gene TRBV3-1; D might be TRBD1 (5 bases). Sequenced material: blood. The receptor comes from a man aged 50 or older with Graves' hyperthyroidism. CDR3 amino acids: CASSQDPRKGPKSGELFF. The CDR3 DNA sequence: TGTGCCAGCAGCCAAGATCCGAGAAAGGGGCCCAAGTCCGGGGAGCTGTTTTTT.